The 18 T cell receptor beta chains below were found in one sample sequenced in a study of T cell responses to AZD1222 COVID-19 vaccine (dated by TCRdb to the early 2020s). Read against the paper, the sample's time point label means: baseline before first vaccination. The library was prepared using the immunoSEQ multiplex PCR assay. TCRdb limited this immuneACCESS table to in-frame rearrangements with V and J called. A share of clones is missing; checked studies link under half to unresolved V genes, and the rest is unexplained. Here the sample has 110,000 to 150,000 clones; approximately 94% occur a single time. About 8.6% of the sample is taken by the ten largest. Sequencing was performed on peripheral blood, taken on day 0 of AZD1222 vaccination. The receptor set was obtained from an adult in good health.

The gene calls are TRBV28 and TRBJ2-5; 8 nucleotides align to TRBD2. The CDR3 is made up of 16 amino acids. The J segment lost 4 bases and the V segment lost 3 bases, leaving 10 bases of the junction unmatched. Germline V gene data show CDR1 as MDHEN and CDR2 as SYDVKM. CDR3 sequence (DNA): TGTGCCAGCAGTTTCTCCAGCGGGGGAGGAAGAGAGACCCAGTACTTC. Protein product: CASSFSSGGGRETQYF.

This chain connects TRBV28 to TRBJ2-3, with D perhaps given as TRBD1 or TRBD2 (7 bases each). V was cut by 4 bases and J by 2 bases, with 13 bases left in between. The CDR3 has 15 amino acids. Germline lookup yields CDR1 MDHEN and CDR2 SYDVKM. The CDR3 DNA reads as TGTGCCAGCAGTTCCAGGGGGGGGCCCACAGATACGCAGTATTTT. This translates into CASSSRGGPTDTQYF.

The gene calls are TRBV25-1 and TRBJ1-1; D call uncertain. The CDR3 has 12 residues. Trimming shortened V by 4 bases and J by 5 bases, and 8 bases separated the two germline ends. In germline, CDR1 is MGHDK, CDR2 SYGVNS. CDR3 DNA sequence: TGTGCCAGCAGTGTGGGATTTACTGAAGCTTTCTTT. It encodes CASSVGFTEAFF.

This clone has just one count. The chain links TRBV9 to TRBJ1-5, with 7 bases lining up with TRBD1. Germline V gene sequence: CDR1 SGDLS, CDR2 YYNGEE. The trim removed 3 bases at V and 7 bases at J, leaving 4 bases unmatched. The CDR3 consists of 13 residues. The CDR3 region is CASSAQGNQPQHF. For the CDR3, the DNA is TGTGCCAGCAGCGCACAGGGGAACCAGCCCCAGCATTTT.

The V call is TRBV4-1, the J call TRBJ1-5, with D possibly matching TRBD1 (5 bases). This CDR3 has 15 amino acids. The V end lost 1 base, the J end lost 4 bases, and 11 bases lay between the germline ends. Germline V CDR1 and CDR2: MGHRA, YSYEKL. CDR3 region: CASSQGGDGNQPQHF. Written as DNA, the CDR3 is TGCGCCAGCAGCCAAGGGGGGGACGGAAATCAGCCCCAGCATTTT.

The J gene is TRBJ1-6, the V gene TRBV19, with no clear D. The CDR3 is 21 amino acids. CDR1 LNHDA and CDR2 SQIVND come from the germline V gene (reference sequence). The germline V and J ends were trimmed by 0 bases and 0 bases, with 21 bases remaining between them. The CDR3 sequence is CASSIDVRRQTKSSYNSPLHF. The DNA for the CDR3 is TGTGCCAGTAGTATAGATGTCCGCAGGCAAACCAAGAGCTCCTATAATTCACCCCTCCACTTT.

The chain joins TRBV6-1 to TRBJ2-7; TRBD1 or TRBD2 may be the D gene (5 bases each). Trimming removed 2 bases at V and 1 base at J, with 21 bases between. The CDR3 runs 18 residues. Germline V gives CDR1 MNHNS, CDR2 SASEGT. CDR3 sequence reads: CASSERLREGKESYEQYF. CDR3 nucleotides: TGTGCCAGCAGTGAAAGGTTAAGAGAGGGGAAGGAATCCTACGAGCAGTACTTC.

About this clone itself: The junction and the germline gene differ at one end; a read error may be behind it. V and J are TRBV4-2 and TRBJ1-1, with D possibly TRBD1 on 5 matching bases. This CDR3 has 12 amino acids. Germline CDR1 and CDR2: LGHNA and YNFKEQ. The CDR3 sequence: CASSRDRWTWDF. CDR3 DNA: TGTGCCAGCAGCCGGGACCGATGGACGTGGGATTTT.

The V gene is TRBV27, the J gene TRBJ2-3, with D perhaps TRBD2 (5 bases). Germline CDR1 and CDR2: MNHEY and SMNVEV (reference sequence). The CDR3 loop spans 14 amino acids. V dropped 6 bases and J dropped 5 bases, with 15 bases sitting between them. CDR3 nucleotide sequence: TGTGCCAGCAGCCGTAGCGTAGAGGGAGATACGCAGTATTTT. Its translation: CASSRSVEGDTQYF.

This clone was detected a few times. The chain recombines TRBV6-5 with TRBJ2-7; 8 nucleotides line up with TRBD2. From germline, CDR1 is MNHEY and CDR2 SVGAGI. This CDR3 is built from 15 residues. The V and J ends lost 6 bases and 2 bases, in that order; junction bases with no gene match: 9. The CDR3 region has the DNA TGTGCCAGCAGCGTCGATAGCGGGGAGACCTACGAGCAGTACTTC. The encoded protein is CASSVDSGETYEQYF.

J is TRBJ1-2 and V is TRBV19; D is uncertain. V was trimmed by 5 bases and J by 7 bases, leaving 20 bases between them. From germline, CDR1 is LNHDA and CDR2 SQIVND (reference sequence). The CDR3 is 15 residues long. The CDR3 spells CASSRSARQAVGYTF. The CDR3 coding sequence is TGTGCCAGTAGTCGGTCGGCTCGGCAGGCGGTTGGCTACACCTTC.

This chain connects TRBV3-1 (or the pseudogene TRBV3-2) to TRBJ1-4; 8 nucleotides align to TRBD1. CDR1 LGHDT and CDR2 YNNKEL come from the germline V gene (reference sequence). The trim removed 4 bases at V and 12 bases at J, leaving 13 bases unmatched. CDR3 length: 15 amino acids. CDR3 DNA: TGTGCCAGCAGCCCCCCCGACAGGGGCCCCGACCAACTGTTTTTT. Its translation: CASSPPDRGPDQLFF.

This sequence joins TRBV12-3 or TRBV12-4 and TRBJ1-5; D may be TRBD1 (5 bases). V gave up 5 bases and J gave up 4 bases, with 9 bases separating them. The CDR3 is 13 amino acids. CDR3 protein: CASSDRENQPQHF. The CDR3 nucleotides are TGTGCCAGCAGTGACAGAGAGAATCAGCCCCAGCATTTT.

The chain recombines TRBV19 with TRBJ1-5; D not resolved. The V gene's germline CDR1 is LNHDA and CDR2 SQIVND (reference sequence). This CDR3 region has 12 residues. V was cut by 2 bases and J by 1 base, with 0 bases left in between. CDR3 bases: TGTGCCAGTAGTATAAGCAATCAGCCCCAGCATTTT. Translating it yields CASSISNQPQHF.

V is TRBV29-1 and J is TRBJ1-5; D is perhaps TRBD1 (5 bases). V lost 6 bases and J 2 bases, leaving 11 bases between the germline ends. Germline-derived CDR1 and CDR2 are SQVTM and ANQGSEA. CDR3 length: 13 amino acids. CDR3 in amino acids: CSVVEGGNQPQHF. CDR3 nucleotides: TGCAGCGTGGTGGAAGGGGGCAATCAGCCCCAGCATTTT.

V gene TRBV19 combines with J gene TRBJ2-1; D unclear. With 1 base removed from V and 7 bases from J, the gap between germline ends came to 11 bases. Germline lookup yields CDR1 LNHDA and CDR2 SQIVND (reference sequence). This CDR3 is 14 amino acids long. The CDR3 DNA is TGTGCCAGTAGTATAGGGGGTTCCTTTAATGAGCAGTTCTTC. It specifies CASSIGGSFNEQFF.

The table lists this clone with a count of one. The chain uses TRBV18 and TRBJ1-5; D might be TRBD1 (5 bases). CDR1 is KGHSH, CDR2 LQKENI, per germline. CDR3 length: 17 residues. V lost 2 bases and J lost 4, with 18 bases in between. The CDR3 DNA sequence: TGTGCCAGCTCACCAGGAGGGACGGTAGCGGGGAATCAGCCCCAGCATTTT. Encoded protein: CASSPGGTVAGNQPQHF.

The chain uses TRBV6-5 and TRBJ1-2, with D maybe TRBD1 (6 bases). CDR3 length: 15 amino acids. V was trimmed by 5 bases and J by 8 bases, leaving 21 bases between them. The germline gives CDR1 MNHEY, CDR2 SVGAGI. The CDR3 loop is CASSPGRVPRGGYTF. CDR3 coding DNA: TGTGCCAGCAGTCCGGGCAGGGTCCCGAGGGGGGGCTACACCTTC.